Listed below are T cell receptor beta chains from one sample, sequenced in a study of high-grade serous ovarian cancer treatment subgroups. Clones were read by immunoSEQ multiplex PCR, and TCRdb kept only the in-frame ones, dropping some. The sample shows about 4,700 clones, more than 60% of them seen only once. Sequences were obtained from tumor tissue. Receptors originate from a human donor with high-grade serous ovarian cancer. Both conserved end residues are part of each CDR3. The D gene is left open where the match is weak. Rows may omit the clone size; those that give it use once, few, many or a size class.

V gene: TRBV4-1
J gene: TRBJ2-1
D gene: TRBD2
clone size: .
CDR3 protein: CASSQMGTSEYNEQFF
CDR3 DNA: TGCGCCAGCAGCCAGATGGGGACTAGCGAGTACAATGAGCAGTTCTTC

V gene: TRBV6-4
J gene: TRBJ2-1
D gene: TRBD1
clone size: .
CDR3 protein: CASSTTGGAYNEQFF
CDR3 DNA: TGTGCCAGCAGCACCACAGGGGGCGCATACAATGAGCAGTTCTTC

V gene: TRBV5-4
J gene: TRBJ2-7
D gene: .
clone size: .
CDR3 protein: CASSQHQNSRAYEQYF
CDR3 DNA: TGTGCCAGCAGCCAACACCAAAACTCAAGGGCCTACGAGCAGTACTTC

V gene: TRBV19
J gene: TRBJ1-1
D gene: TRBD1
clone size: .
CDR3 protein: CASSRGTEYTEAFF
CDR3 DNA: TGTGCCAGTAGTAGAGGGACAGAATACACTGAAGCTTTCTTT

V gene: TRBV7-9
J gene: TRBJ2-5
D gene: .
clone size: few
CDR3 protein: CASSLGDIQETQYF
CDR3 DNA: TGTGCCAGCAGCTTAGGAGATATTCAAGAGACCCAGTACTTC

V gene: TRBV5-1
J gene: TRBJ1-6
D gene: .
clone size: .
CDR3 protein: CASSLGGSSYNSPLHF
CDR3 DNA: TGCGCCAGCAGCTTGGGAGGGAGCTCCTATAATTCACCCCTCCACTTT

V gene: TRBV20-1
J gene: TRBJ2-7
D gene: .
clone size: once
CDR3 protein: CSAPEGFRQYF
CDR3 DNA: TGCAGTGCTCCGGAGGGGTTTAGGCAGTACTTC

V gene: TRBV19
J gene: TRBJ1-4
D gene: .
clone size: .
CDR3 protein: CASSMGDAVPTNEKLFF
CDR3 DNA: TGTGCCAGTAGTATGGGGGACGCCGTACCAACTAATGAAAAACTGTTTTTT

V gene: TRBV2
J gene: TRBJ2-2
D gene: .
clone size: few
CDR3 protein: CASSKGTNWGGELFF
CDR3 DNA: TGTGCCAGCAGTAAAGGGACAAACTGGGGCGGGGAGCTGTTTTTT

V gene: TRBV28
J gene: TRBJ2-1
D gene: TRBD2
clone size: few
CDR3 protein: CASTKIAGGPNEQFF
CDR3 DNA: TGTGCCAGCACCAAAATAGCGGGAGGGCCCAATGAGCAGTTCTTC

V gene: TRBV10-2
J gene: TRBJ2-3
D gene: .
clone size: .
CDR3 protein: CASSDNRGTDTQYF
CDR3 DNA: TGCGCCAGCAGTGATAATAGGGGGACAGATACGCAGTATTTT

V gene: TRBV5-4
J gene: TRBJ1-1
D gene: .
clone size: few
CDR3 protein: CASTSGGGTEAFF
CDR3 DNA: TGTGCCAGCACCTCCGGGGGGGGAACTGAAGCTTTCTTT

V gene: TRBV14
J gene: TRBJ2-7
D gene: .
clone size: .
CDR3 protein: CASSQGVGMGEQYF
CDR3 DNA: TGTGCCAGCAGCCAAGGTGTAGGGATGGGGGAGCAGTACTTC

V gene: TRBV7-9
J gene: TRBJ2-1
D gene: .
clone size: .
CDR3 protein: CASSPLGNEQFF
CDR3 DNA: TGTGCCAGCAGCCCCCTGGGCAATGAGCAGTTCTTC

V gene: TRBV6-1
J gene: TRBJ1-1
D gene: .
clone size: .
CDR3 protein: CASSPSLNTEAFF
CDR3 DNA: TGTGCCAGCAGCCCAAGTCTGAACACTGAAGCTTTCTTT

V gene: TRBV5-4
J gene: TRBJ2-1
D gene: TRBD2
clone size: .
CDR3 protein: CASSLGSGVSYNEQFF
CDR3 DNA: TGTGCCAGCAGCTTGGGTAGCGGGGTCTCCTACAATGAGCAGTTCTTC

V gene: TRBV10-3
J gene: TRBJ2-2
D gene: TRBD2
clone size: .
CDR3 protein: CAIGTTGELGELFF
CDR3 DNA: TGTGCCATCGGGACTACCGGGGAGCTGGGAGAGCTGTTTTTT

V gene: TRBV2
J gene: TRBJ2-1
D gene: TRBD2
clone size: few
CDR3 protein: CASTLAGGSNEQFF
CDR3 DNA: TGTGCCAGCACCCTAGCGGGAGGTTCTAATGAGCAGTTCTTC

V gene: TRBV4-2
J gene: TRBJ2-1
D gene: .
clone size: .
CDR3 protein: CASSLSFLGEGGYNEQFF
CDR3 DNA: TGTGCCAGCAGCCTGTCCTTTTTGGGGGAGGGGGGTTACAATGAGCAGTTCTTC

V gene: TRBV11-3
J gene: TRBJ2-2
D gene: .
clone size: .
CDR3 protein: CASSFTRAGELFF
CDR3 DNA: TGTGCCAGCAGCTTTACGAGGGCCGGGGAGCTGTTTTTT

V gene: TRBV4-1
J gene: TRBJ2-1
D gene: TRBD1
clone size: once
CDR3 protein: CASSRKTGGNEQFF
CDR3 DNA: TGCGCCAGCAGCCGTAAGACAGGGGGCAATGAGCAGTTCTTC

V gene: TRBV7-9
J gene: TRBJ2-6
D gene: .
clone size: .
CDR3 protein: CASSLRGRSDSGANVLTF
CDR3 DNA: TGTGCCAGCAGCTTAAGGGGACGGTCGGACTCTGGGGCCAACGTCCTGACTTTC

V gene: TRBV19
J gene: TRBJ2-2
D gene: .
clone size: .
CDR3 protein: CATQARPANTGELFF
CDR3 DNA: TGTGCCACCCAAGCCAGGCCAGCGAACACCGGGGAGCTGTTTTTT

V gene: TRBV28
J gene: TRBJ1-4
D gene: .
clone size: .
CDR3 protein: CVAKGQGEKLFF
CDR3 DNA: TGTGTAGCTAAAGGGCAAGGTGAAAAACTGTTTTTT

V gene: TRBV27
J gene: TRBJ2-7
D gene: TRBD2
clone size: .
CDR3 protein: CASSRLPAGPAEQYF
CDR3 DNA: TGTGCCAGCAGCCGGCTTCCAGCGGGACCCGCTGAGCAGTACTTC

V gene: TRBV5-1
J gene: TRBJ1-2
D gene: TRBD1
clone size: .
CDR3 protein: CASSSLQGAGYGYTF
CDR3 DNA: TGCGCCAGCAGCAGCCTACAGGGGGCAGGCTATGGCTACACCTTC

V gene: TRBV2
J gene: TRBJ2-3
D gene: TRBD2
clone size: .
CDR3 protein: CASRGLAGGPLYF
CDR3 DNA: TGTGCCAGCAGGGGACTAGCGGGAGGGCCCTTGTATTTT

V gene: TRBV5-1
J gene: TRBJ2-7
D gene: .
clone size: once
CDR3 protein: CASRSDNSYEQYF
CDR3 DNA: TGCGCCAGCCGCTCGGATAACTCCTACGAGCAGTACTTC

V gene: TRBV19
J gene: TRBJ1-2
D gene: .
clone size: medium-sized
CDR3 protein: CASNYKPGAYGYTF
CDR3 DNA: TGTGCCAGTAACTATAAGCCGGGAGCCTATGGCTACACCTTC

V gene: TRBV5-5
J gene: TRBJ1-3
D gene: .
clone size: .
CDR3 protein: CASSFAGPSGNTIYF
CDR3 DNA: TGTGCCAGCAGCTTTGCGGGACCCTCTGGAAACACCATATATTTT

V gene: TRBV7-8
J gene: TRBJ1-1
D gene: .
clone size: .
CDR3 protein: CASSLAMNTEAFF
CDR3 DNA: TGTGCCAGCAGCCTGGCAATGAACACTGAAGCTTTCTTT

V gene: TRBV2
J gene: TRBJ2-1
D gene: TRBD2
clone size: .
CDR3 protein: CASNLAGGLYEQFF
CDR3 DNA: TGTGCCAGCAACCTAGCGGGAGGGCTTTATGAGCAGTTCTTC

V gene: TRBV6-5
J gene: TRBJ1-1
D gene: TRBD1
clone size: few
CDR3 protein: CASRMADRGAAAFF
CDR3 DNA: TGTGCCAGCAGGATGGCTGACAGGGGCGCAGCTGCTTTCTTT

V gene: TRBV6-5
J gene: TRBJ1-1
D gene: .
clone size: few
CDR3 protein: CASSRDMNTEAFF
CDR3 DNA: TGTGCCAGCAGTCGGGACATGAACACTGAAGCTTTCTTT

V gene: TRBV5-1
J gene: TRBJ2-1
D gene: TRBD1
clone size: .
CDR3 protein: CASGKTGGDNEQFF
CDR3 DNA: TGCGCCAGCGGTAAGACAGGGGGGGACAATGAGCAGTTCTTC

V gene: TRBV5-5
J gene: TRBJ1-1
D gene: TRBD1
clone size: once
CDR3 protein: CASSYGTGTEAFF
CDR3 DNA: TGTGCCAGCAGCTACGGGACAGGGACTGAAGCTTTCTTT

V gene: TRBV27
J gene: TRBJ1-2
D gene: TRBD1
clone size: few
CDR3 protein: CASSMGQGNIFYGYTF
CDR3 DNA: TGTGCCAGCAGTATGGGACAGGGGAATATATTCTATGGCTACACCTTC

V gene: TRBV7-2
J gene: TRBJ2-1
D gene: TRBD2
clone size: .
CDR3 protein: CASSLVAGGFPYNEQFF
CDR3 DNA: TGTGCCAGCAGCTTAGTAGCGGGCGGTTTCCCCTACAATGAGCAGTTCTTC

V gene: TRBV7-9
J gene: TRBJ2-1
D gene: TRBD1
clone size: few
CDR3 protein: CASSSYPYADRDHNEQFF
CDR3 DNA: TGTGCCAGCAGCTCTTACCCGTATGCAGACAGGGATCACAATGAGCAGTTCTTC

V gene: TRBV4-1
J gene: TRBJ1-3
D gene: TRBD1
clone size: .
CDR3 protein: CASSQVTGGNTIYF
CDR3 DNA: TGCGCCAGCAGCCAAGTGACAGGGGGCAACACCATATATTTT

V gene: TRBV7-2
J gene: TRBJ2-1
D gene: TRBD1
clone size: .
CDR3 protein: CASSLLDRFNEQFF
CDR3 DNA: TGTGCCAGCAGCTTATTGGACAGGTTCAATGAGCAGTTCTTC

V gene: TRBV7-8
J gene: TRBJ2-1
D gene: TRBD2
clone size: .
CDR3 protein: CASSIRLAGGIEQFF
CDR3 DNA: TGTGCCAGCAGCATAAGACTAGCGGGAGGGATTGAGCAGTTCTTC

V gene: TRBV7-9
J gene: TRBJ1-5
D gene: .
clone size: few
CDR3 protein: CASGTPNQPQHF
CDR3 DNA: TGTGCCAGCGGGACACCCAATCAGCCCCAGCATTTT

V gene: TRBV11-1
J gene: TRBJ2-5
D gene: TRBD2
clone size: .
CDR3 protein: CASSLTSGRAPETQYF
CDR3 DNA: TGTGCCAGCAGCTTAACTAGCGGGAGGGCCCCAGAGACCCAGTACTTC

V gene: TRBV7-2
J gene: TRBJ2-3
D gene: .
clone size: .
CDR3 protein: CASSLVMVSDTSTDTQYF
CDR3 DNA: TGTGCCAGCAGCTTAGTGATGGTTTCGGACACTAGCACAGATACGCAGTATTTT

V gene: TRBV7-6
J gene: TRBJ2-2
D gene: .
clone size: .
CDR3 protein: CASRWGGPGPGELFF
CDR3 DNA: TGTGCCAGCAGATGGGGTGGACCTGGGCCCGGGGAGCTGTTTTTT

V gene: TRBV7-9
J gene: TRBJ2-2
D gene: TRBD2
clone size: .
CDR3 protein: CASSSWGGNTGELFF
CDR3 DNA: TGTGCCAGCAGCTCCTGGGGGGGGAACACCGGGGAGCTGTTTTTT

V gene: TRBV27
J gene: TRBJ2-3
D gene: .
clone size: .
CDR3 protein: CASSRRDPTDTQYF
CDR3 DNA: TGTGCCAGCAGTCGAAGGGACCCCACAGATACGCAGTATTTT

V gene: TRBV7-9
J gene: TRBJ2-7
D gene: .
clone size: .
CDR3 protein: CASSVAGVSYEQYF
CDR3 DNA: TGTGCCAGCAGCGTAGCCGGCGTCTCCTACGAGCAGTACTTC

V gene: TRBV21-1
J gene: TRBJ2-1
D gene: .
clone size: .
CDR3 protein: CASSKIRGRAEDEQFF
CDR3 DNA: TGTGCCAGCAGCAAAATACGCGGGAGGGCCGAGGATGAGCAGTTCTTC

V gene: TRBV28
J gene: TRBJ1-1
D gene: .
clone size: once
CDR3 protein: CASSLAGDHVTEAFF
CDR3 DNA: TGTGCCAGCAGTTTAGCAGGGGACCATGTCACTGAAGCTTTCTTT